Detailed here is one T cell receptor (beta chain). The sample carries other DNA sequences with the same CDR3. Data came from immunoSEQ multiplex PCR; TCRdb stores just in-frame clones and leaves some out. The sample has some 2,000,000 clones, about 94% seen once; the top ten hold more than 0.95%. CD45RO-negative CD8 cells positively selected for CCR7 made up the naive population, which excluded terminally differentiated effector memory CD45RA+ cells. These data are taken from a study of shared clonotypes between healthy human individuals. Germline V gives CDR1 SGHDT, CDR2 YYEEEE. The CDR3 spans 13 residues. V shed 4 bases and J shed 0 bases, with 8 bases lying between them.

This clonotype was obtained from a man younger than 35 in good health. The chain is built from TRBV5-6 and TRBJ2-7; D is unclear. Sequenced material: naive CD8+ T cells sorted from blood. CDR3 protein: CASSPDISYEQYF. As DNA, the CDR3 is TGTGCCAGCAGCCCAGACATCTCCTACGAGCAGTACTTC.